The 4 T cell receptor beta chains below come from one sample, sequenced in a study of blood T cell repertoires in COVID-19. Generated by immunoSEQ multiplex PCR, the TCRdb table keeps only in-frame clones and is missing some. The table records about 210,000 clones, roughly 86% of them present only once. Sequencing was performed on peripheral blood. These receptors were obtained from a woman aged 45 to 65 with active or convalescent COVID-19.

This chain uses TRBV27 with TRBJ1-1, with TRBD1 matching over 7 bases. This CDR3 region has 15 residues. V shed 3 bases and J 0 bases; nucleotides not matched to a gene: 4. The germline V gene encodes CDR1 MNHEY and CDR2 SMNVEV (reference sequence). CDR3 DNA sequence: TGTGCCAGCAGTTTGGGACAGCTTATGAACACTGAAGCTTTCTTT. Its protein is CASSLGQLMNTEAFF.

Turning to this clone: A read error may account for a junction end that differs from germline. This chain uses TRBV27 with TRBJ1-1; D might be TRBD1 (5 bases). CDR3 length: 14 residues. Germline CDR1 and CDR2: MNHEY and SMNVEV (reference sequence). CDR3 in amino acids: CATSRAGVGTEAFF. The CDR3 coding sequence is TGTGCCACCAGTCGGGCGGGGGTAGGGACTGAAGCTTTCTTT.

This rearrangement joins TRBV7-8 to TRBJ2-7, with 7 bases aligning to TRBD1. CDR3 size: 15 residues. The V gene end was trimmed by 5 bases and the J gene end by 0 bases; junction bases not matched to a gene: 7. Germline assignment: CDR1 SGHVS and CDR2 FQNEAQ. CDR3 protein: CASSRAQGSSYEQYV. The CDR3 nucleotides read TGTGCCAGCAGCCGCGCACAGGGGAGCTCCTACGAGCAGTACGTC.

V gene TRBV5-6 combines with J gene TRBJ2-3, with 7 nucleotides matching TRBD2. The ends lost 3 bases at V and 4 bases at J; junction bases unmatched: 14. The germline V gene has CDR1 SGHDT and CDR2 YYEEEE. CDR3 length: 17 residues. The CDR3 DNA reads as TGTGCCAGCAGCTGGGCCTCGGGCGGGAGAGTAGCAGATACGCAGTATTTT. It encodes CASSWASGGRVADTQYF. Full variable domain (remainder filled in from reference TRBV5-6 and TRBJ2-3): DAGVTQSPTHLIKTRGQQVTLRCSPKSGHDTVSWYQQALGQGPQFIFQYYEEEERQRGNFPDRFSGHQFPNYSSELNVNALLLGDSALYLCASSWASGGRVADTQYFGPGTRLTVL.